One and the same sample provided the 28 T cell receptor beta chains below, sequenced in a study of cytomegalovirus exposure and HLA in healthy donors. It was with 60 Vbeta and 13 Jbeta primers that the PCR ran. Sequenced by immunoSEQ multiplex PCR; TCRdb stores in-frame clones only, minus some. The profile covers about 180,000 clones, with about 80% appearing a single time and around 0.69% taken by the ten largest. The sequenced sample consisted of PBMCs. The receptors stem from a woman in her thirties or forties in good health and CMV-seronegative.

The chain is built from TRBV18 and TRBJ2-2, with no clear D. The CDR3 is 15 amino acids. Germline CDR1 is KGHSH and CDR2 is LQKENI. V was trimmed by 0 bases and J by 6 bases, leaving 11 bases between them. CDR3 nucleotides: TGTGCCAGCTCACCACCGACAAGAGCATCCGGGGAGCTGTTTTTT. It yields the protein CASSPPTRASGELFF.

This clone was recorded once. J is TRBJ1-5 and V is TRBV7-9, with D uncertain. This CDR3 region has 14 residues. The germline V gene encodes CDR1 SEHNR and CDR2 FQNEAQ (reference sequence). Trimming cost V 5 bases and J 4 bases, with 12 bases left between them. DNA of the CDR3: TGTGCCAGCAGCCTCACCTTCGGGAATCAGCCCCAGCATTTT. This gives the protein CASSLTFGNQPQHF.

This rearrangement joins TRBV5-1 to TRBJ1-6, with D possibly being TRBD1 (6 bases). The germline V and J ends were trimmed by 4 bases and 7 bases, with 12 bases remaining between them. Germline CDR1 SGHRS, CDR2 YFSETQ. The CDR3 extends over 14 amino acids. CDR3 sequence reads: CASSRDGGNSPLHF. CDR3 nucleotides: TGCGCCAGCAGCAGAGATGGGGGCAATTCACCCCTCCACTTT.

This rearrangement joins TRBV19 to TRBJ2-7, with a tentative D call TRBD1 (5 bases). The germline CDR1 and CDR2 sequences are LNHDA and SQIVND (reference sequence). V dropped 6 bases and J dropped 0 bases, with 9 bases sitting between them. The CDR3 extends over 13 amino acids. The CDR3 DNA follows: TGTGCCAGTAGGGACAAGAGCTCCTACGAGCAGTACTTC. Its translation: CASRDKSSYEQYF.

V usage is TRBV9 and J usage is TRBJ1-1, with D unresolved. CDR3 size: 13 residues. CDR1 is SGDLS and CDR2 is YYNGEE in the germline V gene. Trimming shortened V by 0 bases and J by 6 bases, and 9 bases separated the two germline ends. CDR3 sequence (DNA): TGTGCCAGCAGCGTAGATGTCGGTGCTGAAGCTTTCTTT. This encodes CASSVDVGAEAFF.

The genes are TRBV21-1 and TRBJ2-7; TRBD1 reflects the table's D call only, with no check against the DNA. TRBV21-1 constitutes a pseudogene. The length of the CDR3 is 20 residues. The CDR3 region has the DNA TGTGCCAGCACTATCCCCAGCCCCAGGTCTCAGACGGGACAGAACTACGAGCAGTACTTC. Amino acid sequence: CASTIPSPRSQTGQNYEQYF.

The rearrangement links TRBV6-1 to TRBJ2-7; 9 bases are a match to TRBD1. The trim removed 11 bases at V and 6 bases at J, leaving 8 bases unmatched. In germline, CDR1 is MNHNS, CDR2 SASEGT. The CDR3 runs to 12 residues. The CDR3 DNA follows: TGTGCCGGGGGGGACAGGGCGGGCGAGCAGTACTTC. Its protein is CAGGDRAGEQYF.

The chain employs TRBV7-2 and TRBJ1-5; D is unclear. Germline values: CDR1 SGHTA, CDR2 FQGNSA. V lost 0 bases, J lost 2 bases, and 8 bases lay in between. The CDR3 spans 15 residues. The CDR3 is CASSLAGSRNQPQHF. CDR3 nucleotides: TGTGCCAGCAGCTTAGCGGGCAGCCGCAATCAGCCCCAGCATTTT.

The chain carries TRBV5-1 and TRBJ1-3, with D possibly TRBD1 on 6 matching bases. Germline loops: CDR1 SGHRS, CDR2 YFSETQ. CDR3 length: 15 residues. V was shortened by 5 bases and J by 4 bases, with 16 bases between the two germline ends. The CDR3 DNA sequence: TGCGCCAGCAGACAGGGAGGGGGTTCAGGAAACACCATATATTTT. Translated, it gives CASRQGGGSGNTIYF.

This rearrangement joins TRBV7-2 to TRBJ1-4; TRBD1 might be the D (5 bases). Germline values: CDR1 SGHTA, CDR2 FQGNSA. The CDR3 is 15 residues long. V was shortened by 1 base and J by 7 bases, with 13 bases between the two germline ends. The DNA of the CDR3 is TGTGCCAGCAGCTTAGGGACCTTGGGGGGTGAAAAACTGTTTTTT. It yields the protein CASSLGTLGGEKLFF.

The chain uses TRBV12-5 and TRBJ2-2, with 7 positions matching TRBD1. The CDR3 runs 15 residues. Germline CDR1 reads LGHNT; CDR2 reads FRNRAP. V gave up 5 bases and J gave up 1 base; unmatched junction bases: 4. CDR3 sequence reads: CASGDRDRNTGELFF. The CDR3 nucleotides are TGTGCTAGTGGTGACCGGGACAGGAACACCGGGGAGCTGTTTTTT.

The J gene is TRBJ2-3, the V gene TRBV5-1, with 7 positions matching TRBD1. Germline V lookup: CDR1 SGHRS, CDR2 YFSETQ. After removal of 4 bases from V and 2 bases from J, the junction contained 13 bases not matched to a gene. The CDR3 has 17 residues. The CDR3 coding sequence is TGCGCCAGCAGCCAAGCCTCGAAGGGGGCCCTCACAGATACGCAGTATTTT. This translates into CASSQASKGALTDTQYF.

Here the CDR3 reads CASSLYWTVNEKLFF. In DNA form, the CDR3 reads TGTGCCAGCAGCTTGTACTGGACAGTGAATGAAAAACTGTTTTTT. This chain connects TRBV5-5 to TRBJ1-4, with D possibly TRBD1 on 6 matching bases. In germline, CDR1 is SGHKS, CDR2 YYEKEE (reference sequence). This CDR3 is 15 amino acids long. Between the trimmed V and J ends, which lost 1 base and 5 bases, there was a span of 12 bases.

The chain has TRBV11-2 and TRBJ2-5; D is unclear. CDR1 is SGHAT, CDR2 FQNNGV, per germline. The ends were cut back, 10 bases at V and 2 bases at J, with 17 bases in the middle. This CDR3 is built from 14 residues. The CDR3 region has the DNA TGTGCCACCCAACCAAGCTCCGCTCAAGAGACCCAGTACTTC. This codes for CATQPSSAQETQYF.

The chain links TRBV5-6 to TRBJ2-7; possible D gene TRBD2, 5 bases. Germline CDR1 reads SGHDT; CDR2 reads YYEEEE. Trimming pared 4 bases from V and 0 bases from J, leaving 14 bases between. The CDR3 extends over 15 amino acids. The CDR3 reads CASSPTGESSYEQYF. The CDR3, as DNA: TGTGCCAGCAGCCCGACTGGGGAGAGCTCCTACGAGCAGTACTTC.

A word on this clone: At one end, the junction sequence differs from germline, possibly due to a read error. The CDR3 spells CASSLASGVTDTQYF. In DNA form, the CDR3 reads TGTGCTAGCAGCTTAGCCAGCGGCGTCACAGATACGCAGTATTTT. This chain uses TRBV7-7 with TRBJ2-3; maybe TRBD2 (5 bases). CDR3 length: 15 amino acids. Germline V CDR1 and CDR2: SSHAT, FNYEAQ (reference sequence).

This sequence joins TRBV7-9 and TRBJ1-6; tentatively, D is TRBD1 (6 bases). V was clipped by 3 bases and J by 7 bases, with 13 bases between them. Germline assignment: CDR1 SEHNR and CDR2 FQNEAQ (reference sequence). The CDR3 sequence is 15 residues long. The chain's CDR3 is CASSFSNRVNSPLHF. The CDR3 DNA follows: TGTGCCAGCAGCTTCAGTAACAGGGTAAATTCACCCCTCCACTTT.

The V call is TRBV30, the J call TRBJ2-5; 9 bases fit TRBD2. V shed 1 base, J shed 2 bases, and the junction held 2 bases outside the gene matches. This CDR3 is 14 amino acids long. Germline assignment: CDR1 GTSNPN and CDR2 SVGIG (reference sequence). As DNA, the CDR3 is TGTGCCTGGAGTGGCGGGGGGGGGCAAGAGACCCAGTACTTC. Its translation: CAWSGGGGQETQYF. Looking up the rest from reference TRBV30 and TRBJ2-5 gives the full variable domain: SQTIHQWPATLVQPVGSPLSLECTVEGTSNPNLYWYRQAAGRGLQLLFYSVGIGQISSEVPQNLSASRPQDRQFILSSKKLLLSDSGFYLCAWSGGGGQETQYFGPGTRLLVL.

The chain joins TRBV28 to TRBJ1-5, with D possibly being TRBD1 (5 bases). This CDR3 has 15 amino acids. The V gene's germline CDR1 is MDHEN and CDR2 SYDVKM. The V gene lost 6 bases and the J gene lost 2 bases, with 14 bases spanning the gap. CDR3 in amino acids: CASRLPQGGNQPQHF. CDR3 DNA: TGTGCCAGCAGGTTACCGCAGGGCGGCAATCAGCCCCAGCATTTT. Full variable domain (rest looked up from reference TRBV28 and TRBJ1-5): DVKVTQSSRYLVKRTGEKVFLECVQDMDHENMFWYRQDPGLGLRLIYFSYDVKMKEKGDIPEGYSVSREKKERFSLILESASTNQTSMYLCASRLPQGGNQPQHFGDGTRLSIL.

Here the CDR3 DNA reads TGTGCTAGTGGTTTGGACGGGGTACCCCTCATGCAAGAGACCCAGTACTTC. Amino acid sequence: CASGLDGVPLMQETQYF. The V and J genes are TRBV12-5 and TRBJ2-5; a weak D match, TRBD2 (5 bases). CDR1 is LGHNT and CDR2 is FRNRAP in the germline V gene. The V end lost 1 base, the J end lost 2 bases, and 17 bases lay between the germline ends. The CDR3 length is 17 residues.

The chain joins TRBV19 to TRBJ2-5, with TRBD2 matching 9 bases. Per germline, CDR1 LNHDA and CDR2 SQIVND (reference sequence). The CDR3 has 16 residues. Unmatched junction bases numbered 5, after V lost 1 base and J lost 2 bases. This CDR3 is CASSIGAGGRQETQYF. DNA for the CDR3: TGTGCCAGTAGTATAGGAGCGGGGGGACGACAAGAGACCCAGTACTTC.

This chain uses TRBV18 with TRBJ1-1; maybe TRBD1 (6 bases). The V gene lost 6 bases and the J gene lost 3 bases, with 26 bases spanning the gap. The CDR3 totals 18 residues. The germline gives CDR1 KGHSH, CDR2 LQKENI. In DNA, the CDR3 is TGTGCCAGCTCGTATGGACAGATGACACCCACTCGGTACACTGAAGCTTTCTTT. Its protein is CASSYGQMTPTRYTEAFF.

The chain employs TRBV13 and TRBJ2-7, with TRBD1 matching over 10 bases. The CDR3 runs to 15 residues. Germline lookup yields CDR1 PRHDT and CDR2 FYEKMQ (reference sequence). Unmatched junction bases numbered 13, after V lost 5 bases and J lost 9 bases. CDR3 protein: CASSSRGQGDFWQYF. The CDR3 coding sequence is TGTGCCAGCAGCAGTCGCGGACAGGGGGATTTTTGGCAGTACTTC.

This rearrangement joins TRBV11-3 to TRBJ2-5; no clear D. Between the trimmed V and J ends, which lost 5 bases and 5 bases, there was a span of 15 bases. There are 14 residues in the CDR3. Per the germline V gene, CDR1 is SGHNT and CDR2 is YENEEA. The CDR3 is CASSRRDIMETQYF. The CDR3 nucleotides read TGTGCCAGCAGCCGTCGTGACATAATGGAGACCCAGTACTTC.

The chain uses TRBV6-5 and TRBJ2-5; 7 positions match TRBD1. The last part of the DNA fits TRBJ2-7 better; the J call may be wrong. This CDR3 spans 12 amino acids. Germline V lookup: CDR1 MNHEY, CDR2 SVGAGI. CDR3: CASSQGAYEQYF. As DNA, the CDR3 is TGTGCCAGCAGCCAGGGGGCCTACGAGCAGTACTTC.

This chain joins TRBV9 and TRBJ2-1; 10 bases map to TRBD2. The CDR3 contains 19 residues. V lost 4 bases, J lost 0 bases, and 13 bases stayed unmatched. Germline CDR1 and CDR2: SGDLS and YYNGEE. This CDR3 reads CASSPYSSGGLSSYNEQFF. In DNA, the CDR3 is TGTGCCAGCAGCCCTTACTCTAGCGGGGGTTTGAGCTCCTACAATGAGCAGTTCTTC.

The chain carries TRBV25-1 and TRBJ1-3; 7 nucleotides match TRBD1. The junction had 3 bases not matched to a gene; V was cut back by 7 bases and J by 0 bases. The CDR3 covers 14 residues. Germline CDR1 reads MGHDK; CDR2 reads SYGVNS. The CDR3 DNA follows: TGTGCCAGCACCGACAGGGACTCTGGAAACACCATATATTTT. This translates into CASTDRDSGNTIYF.

The rearrangement joins TRBV7-2 to TRBJ2-5; TRBD1 matches at 7 bases. This CDR3 is built from 15 residues. V gave up 3 bases and J gave up 3 bases; unmatched junction bases: 7. Germline-derived CDR1 and CDR2 are SGHTA and FQGNSA. The CDR3 sequence is CASSFRQGGKETQYF. CDR3 in DNA: TGTGCCAGCAGCTTCCGACAGGGTGGCAAAGAGACCCAGTACTTC.